The clone carrying this T cell receptor (beta chain) came up many times. Deletions cut 2 bases from V and 5 bases from J, with 15 bases between. The CDR3 contains 16 residues. Germline V gene lookup returns CDR1 SEHNR and CDR2 FQNEAQ (reference sequence). Noted time point: patch test 3, about 24 weeks after DPC sensitization. Treatment of the sample: therapeutic diphenylcyclopropenone sensitization with weekly scalp DPC. This entry comes from a study of human T cells and chemical hapten exposure. TCRdb redid the calling of the RACE reads with MiXCR, one entry per CDR3 protein. The sample includes about 30,000 distinct CDR3 sequences, 5% to 6.5% of them seen just once.

The chain uses TRBV7-9 and TRBJ1-4; D gene ambiguous. This TCR derives from a man aged 25-45 years with alopecia areata. Some clones in this sample may be carry-over from other donors' samples. Material: whole blood, obtained in connection with sensitization to the hapten diphenylcyclopropenone (DPC). The CDR3 sequence: CASSLWDSAENEKLFF. Written as DNA, the CDR3 is TGTGCCAGCAGCTTATGGGATTCAGCCGAGAATGAAAAACTGTTTTTT.